This entry lists 27 T cell receptor beta chains sequenced from one sample in a study of blood T cells in healthy people across ages. Next came a second PCR, run for about 7 to 12 cycles, which used a sample-barcoded 5' primer along with a J-beta primer mix. TCRdb ran MiXCR on the 5' RACE reads and lists one entry per CDR3 protein. Of more than 1,000,000 distinct CDR3 sequences in the sample, 20% to 25% were seen once. These records were also assigned to another study, of T cells of mothers and their children.

Sequencing was performed on blood. The origin of the receptors is a girl aged 2 to 10 in good health.

The rearrangement uses TRBV29-1 and TRBJ2-5; no definite D call. Trimming left V 7 bases short and J 1 base short, with 10 bases between. The CDR3 has 12 residues. The germline CDR1 and CDR2 sequences are SQVTM and ANQGSEA. Written as DNA, the CDR3 is TGCAGCGCCAGAATGATCCAAGAGACCCAGTACTTC. Protein sequence: CSARMIQETQYF.

The chain combines TRBV25-1 with TRBJ1-2, with D uncertain. V was shortened by 4 bases and J by 8 bases, with 11 bases between the two germline ends. This CDR3 contains 12 residues. Looked up from germline, CDR1 is MGHDK and CDR2 is SYGVNS. The CDR3 sequence is CASSGGYEGYTF. The CDR3 bases are TGTGCCAGCAGTGGGGGATATGAGGGCTACACCTTC.

This clonotype was seen a single time. The J gene is TRBJ2-5, the V gene TRBV28, with 12 nucleotides matching TRBD2. The DNA end lines up better with TRBJ2-7; the J call may be wrong. In germline, CDR1 is MDHEN, CDR2 SYDVKM. This CDR3 contains 19 residues. CDR3 amino acids: CASITSGIVRTSGIYEQYF. CDR3 nucleotides: TGTGCCAGCATCACAAGTGGTATCGTTCGGACTAGCGGGATATACGAGCAGTACTTC.

The V call is TRBV28, the J call TRBJ1-2, with a weak D call TRBD1 (6 bases). Deletions cut 8 bases from V and 7 bases from J, with 20 bases between. The V gene's germline CDR1 is MDHEN and CDR2 SYDVKM. CDR3 size: 14 residues. The CDR3 DNA is TGTGCCAGCTTTAGGTGGGAGACAGGACCTGGCTACACCTTC. Its protein is CASFRWETGPGYTF.

The V gene is TRBV4-3, the J gene TRBJ1-4, with D perhaps TRBD1 (5 bases). V gave up 0 bases and J gave up 3 bases, with 11 bases separating them. Germline V CDR1 and CDR2: LGHNA, YSLEER. CDR3 length: 16 amino acids. The CDR3 DNA reads as TGCGCCAGCAGCCAAGAACGGGGGATGGCTAATGAAAAACTGTTTTTT. Protein: CASSQERGMANEKLFF.

This clonotype was observed a few times. The V and J genes are TRBV7-2 and TRBJ2-3; possibly TRBD1 or TRBD2 for D (5 bases each). Germline CDR1 is SGHTA and CDR2 is FQGNSA. The CDR3 contains 11 residues. Trimming took 7 bases from V and 9 from J, leaving 11 bases between them. The CDR3 nucleotides are TGTGCCAGCACTCTGGGGGTAACGCAGTATTTT. Translation gives CASTLGVTQYF.

This clonotype was detected only a few times. This chain links TRBV5-1 with TRBJ2-5; D possibly uses TRBD1 or TRBD2 (5 bases each). The ends were cut back, 2 bases at V and 5 bases at J, with 16 bases in the middle. The germline V gene has CDR1 SGHRS and CDR2 YFSETQ. The CDR3 sequence is 15 residues long. CDR3 coding DNA: TGCGCCAGCAGCTTACCGGGACCAGTCAAGGAGACCCAGTACTTC. It codes for CASSLPGPVKETQYF.

The CDR3 nucleotides read TGTGCCAGCAGCCCCGGGGCGGGGAGATACAATGAGCAGTTCTTC. It specifies CASSPGAGRYNEQFF. The rearrangement uses TRBV12-3 or TRBV12-4 and TRBJ2-1, with D perhaps TRBD2 (6 bases). V dropped 6 bases and J dropped 4 bases, with 16 bases sitting between them. This CDR3 is 15 amino acids long.

The V and J genes are TRBV11-2 and TRBJ2-5, with 9 bases that match TRBD1. Germline V gene lookup returns CDR1 SGHAT and CDR2 FQNNGV. V lost 4 bases and J lost 5; bases outside the gene matches: 5. This CDR3 contains 14 residues. As DNA, the CDR3 is TGTGCCAGCAGCTCGTCCGGGACAGGGGAGACCCAGTACTTC. Translation gives CASSSSGTGETQYF.

This clonotype has more than one count but fewer than ten. This chain joins TRBV28 and TRBJ2-3, with 7 bases fitting TRBD1. CDR3 length equals 17 residues. Trimming at V came to 3 bases and at J to 8 bases, leaving 17 bases not matched to a gene. Germline values: CDR1 MDHEN, CDR2 SYDVKM. The CDR3 here is CASSLLLPGRAGGTQYF. The CDR3 DNA follows: TGTGCCAGCAGTTTGCTATTACCGGGACGAGCAGGGGGTACGCAGTATTTT.

The rearrangement joins TRBV7-6 to TRBJ2-5; TRBD2 agrees at 7 bases. The germline CDR1 and CDR2 sequences are SGHVS and FNYEAQ. CDR3 length: 16 amino acids. The V segment lost 1 base and the J segment 4 bases; nucleotides outside the gene matches: 9. CDR3 amino acids: CASSLDPTGGRETQYF. DNA for the CDR3: TGTGCCAGCAGCTTAGATCCGACGGGGGGAAGAGAGACCCAGTACTTC.

This clonotype was counted a few times. The chain combines TRBV7-9 with TRBJ1-2; D gene ambiguous. The CDR3 is 13 residues long. Between the trimmed V and J ends, which lost 1 base and 8 bases, there was a span of 11 bases. CDR1 is SEHNR and CDR2 is FQNEAQ in the germline V gene (reference sequence). As DNA, the CDR3 is TGTGCCAGCAGCTTAGGGGCGGCTAACGGCTACACCTTC. Protein: CASSLGAANGYTF.

This clonotype has more than one count but fewer than ten. This sequence joins TRBV20-1 and TRBJ1-6; 7 positions agree with TRBD1. V gave up 6 bases and J gave up 10 bases; unmatched junction bases: 15. There are 15 residues in the CDR3. Germline values: CDR1 DFQATT, CDR2 SNEGSKA (reference sequence). The CDR3 reads CSAAPGQGERSPLHF. The DNA for the CDR3 is TGCAGTGCGGCCCCTGGCCAGGGGGAACGGTCACCCCTCCACTTT.

The chain links TRBV6-6 to TRBJ2-5; 8 nucleotides align to TRBD1. The CDR3 has 15 amino acids. With 0 bases clipped from V and 4 bases from J, the junction kept 4 bases outside the gene matches. Germline CDR1 is MNHNY and CDR2 is SVGAGI (reference sequence). The CDR3: CASSYSGQGLETQYF. The DNA for the CDR3 is TGTGCCAGCAGTTACTCCGGACAGGGCTTAGAGACCCAGTACTTC.

In its sample, this clonotype was seen many times. V and J are TRBV12-3 or TRBV12-4 and TRBJ1-4; maybe TRBD1 (6 bases). The CDR3 spans 14 residues. Trimming took 2 bases from V and 7 from J, leaving 11 bases between them. Here the CDR3 DNA reads TGTGCCAGCAGTTTAAAAGGGGGGGGTGAAAAACTGTTTTTT. Translating gives CASSLKGGGEKLFF.

The gene calls are TRBV7-6 and TRBJ2-5; no clear D gene. The J call is uncertain, as TRBJ2-7 better fits the DNA end. Germline V CDR1 and CDR2: SGHVS, FNYEAQ. The CDR3 totals 15 residues. The CDR3 loop reads CASSYPWSDLAEQYF. The CDR3 nucleotides read TGTGCCAGCAGCTACCCCTGGTCCGACCTGGCCGAGCAGTACTTC.

The gene calls are TRBV20-1 and TRBJ1-2, with 8 bases matching TRBD1. Germline V lookup: CDR1 DFQATT, CDR2 SNEGSKA (reference sequence). This CDR3 has 15 residues. V was pared by 6 bases and J by 7 bases, with 16 bases of the junction left unmatched. CDR3 sequence reads: CSAKTGQALLGGYTF. CDR3 bases: TGCAGTGCGAAGACGGGACAGGCTCTACTGGGTGGCTACACCTTC.

The rearrangement uses TRBV5-1 and TRBJ2-1; 10 nucleotides line up with TRBD2. Per the germline V gene, CDR1 is SGHRS and CDR2 is YFSETQ. The CDR3 extends over 16 amino acids. The V gene end was trimmed by 4 bases and the J gene end by 2 bases; junction bases not matched to a gene: 6. The CDR3 here is CASSRLTSGAYNEQFF. CDR3 nucleotide sequence: TGCGCCAGCAGCCGCCTAACTAGCGGGGCCTACAATGAGCAGTTCTTC.

The chain links TRBV15 to TRBJ1-2; a weak D match, TRBD1 (5 bases). CDR3 length: 15 amino acids. CDR1 LNHNV and CDR2 YYDKDF come from the germline V gene (reference sequence). V lost 2 bases and J lost 4, with 14 bases in between. CDR3 sequence: CATSRSGSGTYGYTF. As DNA, the CDR3 is TGTGCCACCAGCAGATCCGGATCGGGGACCTATGGCTACACCTTC.

The CDR3 DNA reads as TGTGCCAGCAGCCCTTCTGGGGAGAGGACTAATGAAAAACTGTTTTTT. It is translated as CASSPSGERTNEKLFF. This chain connects TRBV7-2 to TRBJ1-4; D unresolved. Germline CDR1 is SGHTA and CDR2 is FQGNSA. The V end lost 5 bases, the J end lost 2 bases, and 15 bases lay between the germline ends. CDR3 length: 16 amino acids.

The chain carries TRBV20-1 and TRBJ2-5, with TRBD2 matching 10 bases. The CDR3 covers 16 residues. The V gene's germline CDR1 is DFQATT and CDR2 SNEGSKA (reference sequence). Losses at the gene ends were 1 base for V and 1 base for J; bases not matched to a gene: 6. The CDR3 here is CSARGWSGRAQETQYF. CDR3 DNA: TGCAGTGCTAGAGGATGGAGCGGGAGGGCCCAAGAGACCCAGTACTTC.

This clonotype showed up just a few times. This chain connects TRBV2 to TRBJ2-7; D is perhaps TRBD2 (6 bases). Germline lookup yields CDR1 SNHLY and CDR2 FYNNEI. V gave up 8 bases and J gave up 2 bases, with 13 bases separating them. The CDR3 spans 13 residues. CDR3 region: CASGGVRTYEQYF. DNA of the CDR3: TGTGCCAGCGGAGGGGTGAGGACCTACGAGCAGTACTTC.

V and J are TRBV15 and TRBJ1-4; 9 nucleotides agree with TRBD1. The germline gives CDR1 LNHNV, CDR2 YYDKDF (reference sequence). The CDR3 sequence is 18 residues long. After removal of 4 bases from V and 0 bases from J, the junction contained 9 bases not matched to a gene. The CDR3 is CATSTDYGTGSTNEKLFF. In DNA, the CDR3 is TGTGCCACCAGCACAGATTACGGGACAGGGTCAACTAATGAAAAACTGTTTTTT. The full variable domain, rest sourced from reference TRBV15 and TRBJ1-4, is DAMVIQNPRYQVTQFGKPVTLSCSQTLNHNVMYWYQQKSSQAPKLLFHYYDKDFNNEADTPDNFQSRRPNTSFCFLDIRSPGLGDTAMYLCATSTDYGTGSTNEKLFFGSGTQLSVL.

This chain links TRBV5-6 with TRBJ2-5; D possibly uses TRBD1 or TRBD2 (6 bases each). Matching the DNA end better, TRBJ2-7 makes the J call doubtful. The germline CDR1 and CDR2 sequences are SGHDT and YYEEEE. There are 14 residues in the CDR3. CDR3 residues: CASSLSLQGGEQYF. In DNA, the CDR3 is TGTGCCAGCAGCTTGTCGCTACAGGGAGGCGAGCAGTACTTC.

The genes are TRBV29-1 and TRBJ2-5; 10 bases align to TRBD2. The end of the DNA is better explained by TRBJ2-7, so the J call may be wrong. The CDR3 is made up of 16 amino acids. The germline gives CDR1 SQVTM, CDR2 ANQGSEA. The CDR3 nucleotides read TGCAGCGTTTCTTTTTTCGTCAGCGGGAGGGACTACGAGCAGTACTTC. Amino acids: CSVSFFVSGRDYEQYF.

V is TRBV2 and J is TRBJ1-2; weak D call: TRBD1 (6 bases). The CDR3 is 15 residues long. Per germline, CDR1 SNHLY and CDR2 FYNNEI. Trimming took 8 bases from V and 3 from J, leaving 19 bases between them. The CDR3 here is CASARGGGTHYGYTF. The CDR3 DNA is TGTGCCAGCGCCCGTGGGGGGGGCACCCACTATGGCTACACCTTC.

The chain couples TRBV4-2 to TRBJ2-5, with no clear D. Trimming cost V 3 bases and J 3 bases, with 11 bases left between them. The CDR3 spans 14 residues. CDR1 is LGHNA and CDR2 is YNFKEQ in the germline V gene. CDR3 nucleotide sequence: TGTGCCAGCAGCCACGGTGGATGGGAAGAGACCCAGTACTTC. As protein: CASSHGGWEETQYF.